Below, one TCR beta chain is given with its context. The data are from a study of technical replicates of blood from a handful of donors. Germline trimming cut 3 bases from V and 0 bases from J; bases unmatched to any gene: 3. This CDR3 region has 15 residues. Germline V gene data show CDR1 as SGHRS and CDR2 as YFSETQ. Method: immunoSEQ multiplex PCR; TCRdb's copy keeps in-frame clones and lacks some. The data hold 60,000 to 95,000 clones, with 91% observed a single time. The chain links TRBV5-1 to TRBJ1-3, with 7 bases matching TRBD1. This receptor was taken from a human donor in good health. Some clones in this sample may be carry-over from other donors' samples. Sequenced material: T cells isolated from PBMCs. The CDR3 sequence: CASSSGTASGNTIYF. The CDR3 coding sequence is TGCGCCAGCAGCTCCGGGACAGCCTCTGGAAACACCATATATTTT. The full variable domain, rest sourced from reference TRBV5-1 and TRBJ1-3, is KAGVTQTPRYLIKTRGQQVTLSCSPISGHRSVSWYQQTPGQGLQFLFEYFSETQRNKGNFPGRFSGRQFSNSRSEMNVSTLELGDSALYLCASSSGTASGNTIYFGEGSWLTVV.